This is a list of T cell receptor beta chains from one sample in a study of T-cell memory formation after mild COVID-19. TCRdb fed the 5' RACE reads into MiXCR, producing one record per CDR3 protein. The sample has roughly 160,000 distinct CDR3 sequences, 11% seen once; the top ten hold about 3.5%. The specimen was PBMCs or a T cell subset sorted from them (not recorded which). These receptors originate from a man between 18 and 35 years old who had mild COVID-19 (a few samples of this study predate the infection). Cell type and time point are not known. The CDR3 runs from the conserved cysteine through the conserved F or W. Each record gives: J gene, clone size, D gene, V gene, CDR3 DNA, CDR3 protein. The D gene is left open where the match is weak. Expanded clones are given a class, and other clones once, few, many or no size at all.

J: TRBJ1-2
size: -
D: -
V: TRBV14
DNA: TGTGCCAGCAGCCAAGGCGGTTCGGGACCAAGTGGCTACACCTTC
CDR3: CASSQGGSGPSGYTF

J: TRBJ2-3
size: -
D: TRBD2
V: TRBV7-2
DNA: TGTGCCAGCAGCTTAGAATGGGGACTAGGGCCAGATACGCAGTATTTT
CDR3: CASSLEWGLGPDTQYF

J: TRBJ1-1
size: few
D: TRBD1
V: TRBV7-8
DNA: TGTGCCAGCAGCCCGGGACAGGGTCTAATGAACACTGAAGCTTTCTTT
CDR3: CASSPGQGLMNTEAFF

J: TRBJ2-5
size: few
D: -
V: TRBV7-7
DNA: TGTGCTAGCAGTTGGGCCCTACGAGAGACCCAGTACTTC
CDR3: CASSWALRETQYF

J: TRBJ2-2
size: -
D: TRBD1
V: TRBV12-3/TRBV12-4
DNA: TGTGCCAGCAGTCCCGACAGGGCCCCCGTTGGCGGGGAGCTGTTTTTT
CDR3: CASSPDRAPVGGELFF

J: TRBJ2-7
size: -
D: TRBD1
V: TRBV7-2
DNA: TGTGCCAGCAGCGTTGGGGGGACAGGGGGCTACGAGCAGTACTTC
CDR3: CASSVGGTGGYEQYF

J: TRBJ2-3
size: few
D: -
V: TRBV12-3/TRBV12-4
DNA: TGTGCCAGCAGTTTACAGGACGGTGAGGCAGATACGCAGTATTTT
CDR3: CASSLQDGEADTQYF

J: TRBJ2-5
size: few
D: TRBD1
V: TRBV29-1
DNA: TGCAGCGCGACAGGGGGCGGTGGAGAGACCCAGTACTTC
CDR3: CSATGGGGETQYF

J: TRBJ2-7
size: -
D: TRBD1
V: TRBV20-1
DNA: TGCAGTGCTATAGAACAGGGGGCTGTCGACGAGCAGTACTTC
CDR3: CSAIEQGAVDEQYF

J: TRBJ2-2
size: few
D: TRBD1
V: TRBV2
DNA: TGTGCCAGCACTACCCACAGGGGGCCGGGGACCGGGGAGCTGTTTTTT
CDR3: CASTTHRGPGTGELFF

J: TRBJ1-2
size: few
D: -
V: TRBV6-5
DNA: TGTGCCAGCAGACCCCTTTTACGGCAGGGAACTAACTATGGCTACACCTTC
CDR3: CASRPLLRQGTNYGYTF

J: TRBJ1-3
size: many
D: -
V: TRBV29-1
DNA: TGCAGCGTTGAAGATAGAACAACCATATATTTT
CDR3: CSVEDRTTIYF

J: TRBJ2-3
size: many
D: -
V: TRBV12-3/TRBV12-4
DNA: TGTGCCAGCAGTTTGGGGCCGGACCAAGTCAAGTATACGCAGTATTTT
CDR3: CASSLGPDQVKYTQYF

J: TRBJ1-1
size: -
D: -
V: TRBV3-1
DNA: TGTGCCAGCAGGCAAGATTCAGGGGTGTACACTGAAGCTTTCTTT
CDR3: CASRQDSGVYTEAFF

J: TRBJ1-6
size: -
D: -
V: TRBV5-1
DNA: TGCGCCAGCAGCCTTGTGGGGGGGAACAGGAGAAATTCACCCCTCCACTTT
CDR3: CASSLVGGNRRNSPLHF

J: TRBJ1-1
size: few
D: -
V: TRBV7-2
DNA: TGTGCCAGCAGCTTAGTCTCGGGGTTGAACACTGAAGCTTTCTTT
CDR3: CASSLVSGLNTEAFF

J: TRBJ1-2
size: few
D: -
V: TRBV4-3
DNA: TGCGCCAGCAGCCAAGACCCCGGGGCGGGGGGCTACACCTTC
CDR3: CASSQDPGAGGYTF

J: TRBJ1-2
size: many
D: -
V: TRBV18
DNA: TGTGCCAGCTCACAGGGGCACTATGGCTACACCTTC
CDR3: CASSQGHYGYTF

J: TRBJ2-3
size: few
D: TRBD1
V: TRBV2
DNA: TGTGCCAGCAGTGTGACAGGGGGAAATACGCAGTATTTT
CDR3: CASSVTGGNTQYF

J: TRBJ2-1
size: -
D: -
V: TRBV20-1
DNA: TGCAGTGCTAGAGGTCAGGGAGCCGATGAGCAGTTCTTC
CDR3: CSARGQGADEQFF

J: TRBJ2-1
size: few
D: TRBD2
V: TRBV7-6
DNA: TGTGCCAGCGCCCAGGCAGCGGGGGGGGGCCAGCAGTTCTTC
CDR3: CASAQAAGGGQQFF

J: TRBJ2-3
size: -
D: TRBD2
V: TRBV28
DNA: TGTGCCAGTTTAACGGGACTAGTTGCAGATACGCAGTATTTT
CDR3: CASLTGLVADTQYF